This T cell receptor (beta chain) emerged from a study of identical twins. cDNA carried unique molecular identifiers, and a universal primer site was added by template switching. TCRdb independently ran MiXCR on the 5' RACE reads; one entry per CDR3 protein. The data contain 450,000 or so distinct CDR3 sequences, over 12% of them singletons. Germline lookup yields CDR1 SEHNR and CDR2 FQNEAQ (reference sequence). Unmatched junction bases numbered 5, after V lost 5 bases and J lost 0 bases. This CDR3 contains 15 residues. This clonotype was detected only a few times. A further study also used this sample, focusing on yellow fever vaccine responses in identical twins.

The chain uses TRBV7-9 and TRBJ2-3; 7 nucleotides line up with TRBD2. The TCR comes from a woman under 30 in good health. Sequenced: CD4+ T cells sorted from blood. CDR3 residues: CASSTERESTDTQYF. CDR3 sequence (DNA): TGTGCCAGCAGCACCGAGCGGGAAAGCACAGATACGCAGTATTTT.